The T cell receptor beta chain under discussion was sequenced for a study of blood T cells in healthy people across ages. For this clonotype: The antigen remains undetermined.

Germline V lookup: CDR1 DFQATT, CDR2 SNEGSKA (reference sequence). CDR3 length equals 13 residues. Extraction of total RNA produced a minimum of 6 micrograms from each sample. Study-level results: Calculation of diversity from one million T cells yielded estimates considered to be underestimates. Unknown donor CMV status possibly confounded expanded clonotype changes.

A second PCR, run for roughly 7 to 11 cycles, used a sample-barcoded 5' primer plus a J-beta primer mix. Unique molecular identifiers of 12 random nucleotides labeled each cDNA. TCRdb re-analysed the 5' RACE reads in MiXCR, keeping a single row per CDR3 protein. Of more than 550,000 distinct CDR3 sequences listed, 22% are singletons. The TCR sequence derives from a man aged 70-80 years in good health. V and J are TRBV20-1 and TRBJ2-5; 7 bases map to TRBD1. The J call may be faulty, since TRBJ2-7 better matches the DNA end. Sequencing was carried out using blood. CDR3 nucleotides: TGCAGTGCTAGAGTGGACAGGACCTACGAGCAGTACTTC. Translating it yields CSARVDRTYEQYF.